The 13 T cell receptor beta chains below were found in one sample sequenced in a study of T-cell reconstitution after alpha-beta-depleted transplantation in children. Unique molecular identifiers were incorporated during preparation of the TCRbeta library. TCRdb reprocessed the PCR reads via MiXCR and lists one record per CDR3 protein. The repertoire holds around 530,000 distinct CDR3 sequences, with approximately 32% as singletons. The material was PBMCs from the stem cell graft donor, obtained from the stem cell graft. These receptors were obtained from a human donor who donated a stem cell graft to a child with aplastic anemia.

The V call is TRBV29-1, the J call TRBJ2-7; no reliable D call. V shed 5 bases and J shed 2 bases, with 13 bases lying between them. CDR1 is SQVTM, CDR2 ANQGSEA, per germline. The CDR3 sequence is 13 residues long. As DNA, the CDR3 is TGCAGCGTTACCTTCGGCTCACCCTACGAGCAGTACTTC. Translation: CSVTFGSPYEQYF.

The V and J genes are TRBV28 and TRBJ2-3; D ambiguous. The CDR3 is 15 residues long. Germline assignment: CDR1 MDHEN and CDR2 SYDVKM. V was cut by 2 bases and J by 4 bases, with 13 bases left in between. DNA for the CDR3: TGTGCCAGCAGTTTAAGTGGCTCTGCAGCAGATACGCAGTATTTT. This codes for CASSLSGSAADTQYF.

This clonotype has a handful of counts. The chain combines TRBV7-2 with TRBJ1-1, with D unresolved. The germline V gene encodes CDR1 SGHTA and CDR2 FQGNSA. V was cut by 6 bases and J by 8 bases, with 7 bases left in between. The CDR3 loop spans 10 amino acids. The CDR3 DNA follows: TGTGCCAGCAGGGGAGAGGAAGCTTTCTTT. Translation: CASRGEEAFF.

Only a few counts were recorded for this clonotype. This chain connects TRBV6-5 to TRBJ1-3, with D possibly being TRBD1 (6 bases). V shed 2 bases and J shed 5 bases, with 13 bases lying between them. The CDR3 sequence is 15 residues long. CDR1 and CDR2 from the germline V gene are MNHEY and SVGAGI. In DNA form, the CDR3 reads TGTGCCAGCAGTTACCAGCTCGGACAGAGAAACACCATATATTTT. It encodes CASSYQLGQRNTIYF.

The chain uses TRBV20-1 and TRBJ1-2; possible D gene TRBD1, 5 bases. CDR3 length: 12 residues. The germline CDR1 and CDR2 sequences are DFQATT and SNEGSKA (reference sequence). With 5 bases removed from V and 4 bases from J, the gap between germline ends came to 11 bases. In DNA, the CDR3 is TGCAGTGCTCTGGACATGCCCTATGGCTACACCTTC. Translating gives CSALDMPYGYTF.

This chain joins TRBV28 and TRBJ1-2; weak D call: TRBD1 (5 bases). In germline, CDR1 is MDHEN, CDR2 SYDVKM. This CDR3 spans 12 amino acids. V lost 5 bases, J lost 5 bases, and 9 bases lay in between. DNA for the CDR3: TGTGCCAGCAGTACCTCAGGGTATGGCTACACCTTC. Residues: CASSTSGYGYTF.

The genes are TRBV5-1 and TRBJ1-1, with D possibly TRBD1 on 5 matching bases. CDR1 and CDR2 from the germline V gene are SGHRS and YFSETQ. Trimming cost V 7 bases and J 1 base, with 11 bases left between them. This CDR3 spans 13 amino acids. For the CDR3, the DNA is TGCGCCAGCCGTAAACAGGAGAACACTGAAGCTTTCTTT. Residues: CASRKQENTEAFF.

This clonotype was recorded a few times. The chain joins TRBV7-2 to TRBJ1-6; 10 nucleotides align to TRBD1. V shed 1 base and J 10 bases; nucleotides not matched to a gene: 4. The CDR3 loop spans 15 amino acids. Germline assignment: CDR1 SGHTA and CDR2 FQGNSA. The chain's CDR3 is CASSLVRDRGSPLHF. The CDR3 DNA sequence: TGTGCCAGCAGCTTAGTCCGGGACAGGGGCTCACCCCTCCACTTT.

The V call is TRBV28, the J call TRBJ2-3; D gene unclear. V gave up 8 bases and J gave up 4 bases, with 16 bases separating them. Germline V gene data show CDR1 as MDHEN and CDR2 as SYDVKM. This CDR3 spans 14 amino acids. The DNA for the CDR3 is TGTGCCAGCGGCCAAATTCTAGGACCAGATACGCAGTATTTT. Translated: CASGQILGPDTQYF.

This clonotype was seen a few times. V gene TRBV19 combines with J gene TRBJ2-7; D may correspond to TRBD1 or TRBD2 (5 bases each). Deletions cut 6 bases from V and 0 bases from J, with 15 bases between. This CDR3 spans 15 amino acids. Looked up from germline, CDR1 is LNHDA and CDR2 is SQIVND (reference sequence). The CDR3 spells CASRQGDHFSYEQYF. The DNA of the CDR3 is TGTGCCAGTAGACAAGGGGACCACTTCTCCTACGAGCAGTACTTC.

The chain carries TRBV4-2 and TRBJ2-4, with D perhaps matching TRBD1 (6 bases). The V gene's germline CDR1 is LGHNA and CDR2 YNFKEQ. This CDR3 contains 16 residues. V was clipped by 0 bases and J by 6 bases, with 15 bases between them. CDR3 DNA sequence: TGTGCCAGCAGCCAAGATGGGACATCTGGGGTAAACATTCAGTACTTC. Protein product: CASSQDGTSGVNIQYF.

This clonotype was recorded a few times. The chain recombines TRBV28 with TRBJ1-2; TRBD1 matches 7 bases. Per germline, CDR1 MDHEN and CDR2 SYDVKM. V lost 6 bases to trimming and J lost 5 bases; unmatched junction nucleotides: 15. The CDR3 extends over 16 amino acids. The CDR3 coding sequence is TGTGCCAGCAGCTCGCCAGGGGAGGGGGCACAGTATGGCTACACCTTC. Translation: CASSSPGEGAQYGYTF.

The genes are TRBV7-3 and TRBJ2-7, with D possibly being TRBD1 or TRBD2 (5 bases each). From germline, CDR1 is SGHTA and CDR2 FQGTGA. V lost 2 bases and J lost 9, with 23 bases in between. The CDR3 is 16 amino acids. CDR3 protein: CASSLFSRADHGGQYF. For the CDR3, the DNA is TGTGCCAGCAGCTTATTTTCTAGGGCGGACCATGGGGGGCAGTACTTC.